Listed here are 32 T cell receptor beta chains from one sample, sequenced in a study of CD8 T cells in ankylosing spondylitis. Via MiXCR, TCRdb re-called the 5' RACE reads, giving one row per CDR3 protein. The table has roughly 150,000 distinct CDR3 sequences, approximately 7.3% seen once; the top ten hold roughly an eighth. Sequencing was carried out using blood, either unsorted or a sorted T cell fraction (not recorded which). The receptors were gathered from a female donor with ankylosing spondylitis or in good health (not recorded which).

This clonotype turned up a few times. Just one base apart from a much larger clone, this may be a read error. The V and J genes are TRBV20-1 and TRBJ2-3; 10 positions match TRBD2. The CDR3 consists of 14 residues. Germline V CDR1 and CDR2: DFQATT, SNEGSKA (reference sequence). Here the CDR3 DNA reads TGCAGTGCCCCAATAGGACTAGCGGCAGATGCGCAGTATTTT. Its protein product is CSAPIGLAADAQYF.

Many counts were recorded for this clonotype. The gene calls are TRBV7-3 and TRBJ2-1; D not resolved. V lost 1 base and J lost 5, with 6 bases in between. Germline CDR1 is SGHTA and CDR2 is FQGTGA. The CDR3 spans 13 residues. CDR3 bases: TGTGCCAGCAGCTTAAGTGGTAACAATGAGCAGTTCTTC. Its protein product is CASSLSGNNEQFF. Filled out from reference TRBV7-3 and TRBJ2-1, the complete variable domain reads GAGVSQTPSNKVTEKGKYVELRCDPISGHTALYWYRQSLGQGPEFLIYFQGTGAADDSGLPNDRFFAVRPEGSVSTLKIQRTERGDSAVYLCASSLSGNNEQFFGPGTRLTVL.

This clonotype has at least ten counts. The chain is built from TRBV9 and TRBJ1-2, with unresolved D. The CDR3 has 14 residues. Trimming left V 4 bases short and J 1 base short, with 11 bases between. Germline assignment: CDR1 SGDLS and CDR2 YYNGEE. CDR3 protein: CASSPLSINYGYTF. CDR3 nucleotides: TGTGCCAGCAGCCCACTTTCAATTAACTATGGCTACACCTTC.

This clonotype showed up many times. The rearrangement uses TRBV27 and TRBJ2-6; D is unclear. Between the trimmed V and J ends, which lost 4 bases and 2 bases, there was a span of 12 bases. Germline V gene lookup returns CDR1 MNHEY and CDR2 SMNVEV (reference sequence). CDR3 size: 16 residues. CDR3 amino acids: CASSWFKSAGANVLTF. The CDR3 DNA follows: TGTGCCAGCAGTTGGTTCAAATCGGCTGGGGCCAACGTCCTGACTTTC. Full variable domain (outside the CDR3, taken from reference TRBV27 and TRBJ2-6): EAQVTQNPRYLITVTGKKLTVTCSQNMNHEYMSWYRQDPGLGLRQIYYSMNVEVTDKGDVPEGYKVSRKEKRNFPLILESPSPNQTSLYFCASSWFKSAGANVLTFGAGSRLTVL.

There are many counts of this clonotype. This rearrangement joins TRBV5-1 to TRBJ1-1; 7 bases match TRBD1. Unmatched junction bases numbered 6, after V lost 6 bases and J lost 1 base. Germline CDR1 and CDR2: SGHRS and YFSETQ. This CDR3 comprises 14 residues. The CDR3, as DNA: TGCGCCAGCACGTGGGACAGCCAGAACACTGAAGCTTTCTTT. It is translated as CASTWDSQNTEAFF.

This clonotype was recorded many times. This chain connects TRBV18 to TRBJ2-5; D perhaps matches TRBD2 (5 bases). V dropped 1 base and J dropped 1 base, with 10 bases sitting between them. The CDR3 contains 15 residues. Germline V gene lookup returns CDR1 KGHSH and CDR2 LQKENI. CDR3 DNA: TGTGCCAGCTCACCACAGGGAGCGTCCCAAGAGACCCAGTACTTC. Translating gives CASSPQGASQETQYF.

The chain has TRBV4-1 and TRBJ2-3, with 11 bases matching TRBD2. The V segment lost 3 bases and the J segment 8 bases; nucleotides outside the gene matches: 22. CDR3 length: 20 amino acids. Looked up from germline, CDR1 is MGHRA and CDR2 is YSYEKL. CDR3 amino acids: CASSHVSPTGTSGGAATQYF. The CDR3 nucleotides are TGCGCCAGCAGCCATGTTTCACCCACCGGAACTAGCGGGGGAGCAGCTACGCAGTATTTT.

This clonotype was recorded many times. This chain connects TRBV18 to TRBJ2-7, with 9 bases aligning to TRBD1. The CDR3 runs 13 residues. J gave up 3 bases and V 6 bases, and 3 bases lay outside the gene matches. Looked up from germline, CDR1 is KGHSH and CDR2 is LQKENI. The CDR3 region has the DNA TGTGCCAGCTCCGGGACAGGGATCTACGAGCAGTACTTC. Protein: CASSGTGIYEQYF. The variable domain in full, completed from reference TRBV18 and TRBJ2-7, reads NAGVMQNPRHLVRRRGQEARLRCSPMKGHSHVYWYRQLPEEGLKFMVYLQKENIIDESGMPKERFSAEFPKEGPSILRIQQVVRGDSAAYFCASSGTGIYEQYFGPGTRLTVT.

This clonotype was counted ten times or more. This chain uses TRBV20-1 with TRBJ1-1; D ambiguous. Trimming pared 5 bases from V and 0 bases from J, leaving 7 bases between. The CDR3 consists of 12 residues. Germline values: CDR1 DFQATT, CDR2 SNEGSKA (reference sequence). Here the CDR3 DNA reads TGCAGTGCTTTTGACATGAACACTGAAGCTTTCTTT. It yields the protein CSAFDMNTEAFF.

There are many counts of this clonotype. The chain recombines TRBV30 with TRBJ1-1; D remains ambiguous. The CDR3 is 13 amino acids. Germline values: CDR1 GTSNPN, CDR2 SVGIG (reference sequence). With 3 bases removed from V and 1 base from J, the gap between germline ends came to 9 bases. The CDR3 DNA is TGTGCCTGGAGGCGAAGAGAGAACACTGAAGCTTTCTTT. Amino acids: CAWRRRENTEAFF.

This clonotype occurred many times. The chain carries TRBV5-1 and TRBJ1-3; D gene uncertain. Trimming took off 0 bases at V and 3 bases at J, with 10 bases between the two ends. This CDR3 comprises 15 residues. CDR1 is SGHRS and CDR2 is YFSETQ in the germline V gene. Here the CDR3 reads CASSLDARIGNTIYF. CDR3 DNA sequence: TGCGCCAGCAGCTTGGATGCCAGGATTGGAAACACCATATATTTT.

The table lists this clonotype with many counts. CDR3 in amino acids: CASSFRTQGTGANVLTF. Written as DNA, the CDR3 is TGTGCCAGCAGCTTTCGAACCCAGGGTACCGGGGCCAACGTCCTGACTTTC. The chain employs TRBV9 and TRBJ2-6; TRBD1 is a possible D gene (5 bases). Germline-derived CDR1 and CDR2 are SGDLS and YYNGEE. Trimming took off 4 bases at V and 4 bases at J, with 18 bases between the two ends. The CDR3 length is 17 residues. Drawing the rest from reference TRBV9 and TRBJ2-6, the complete variable domain is DSGVTQTPKHLITATGQRVTLRCSPRSGDLSVYWYQQSLDQGLQFLIQYYNGEERAKGNILERFSAQQFPDLHSELNLSSLELGDSALYFCASSFRTQGTGANVLTFGAGSRLTVL.

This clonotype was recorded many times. The CDR3 sequence is CASSLAQGNYEQYF. The DNA of the CDR3 is TGTGCCAGCAGCTTAGCACAGGGGAACTACGAGCAGTACTTC. This chain connects TRBV7-3 to TRBJ2-7; TRBD1 matches at 7 bases. The CDR3 runs to 14 residues. Germline V gives CDR1 SGHTA, CDR2 FQGTGA. The ends lost 2 bases at V and 3 bases at J; junction bases unmatched: 4.

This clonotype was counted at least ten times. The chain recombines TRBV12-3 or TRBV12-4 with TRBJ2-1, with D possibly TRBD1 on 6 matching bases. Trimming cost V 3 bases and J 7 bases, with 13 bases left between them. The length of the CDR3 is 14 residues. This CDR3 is CASSLAGVRNEQFF. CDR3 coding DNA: TGTGCCAGCAGTTTGGCAGGGGTTCGGAATGAGCAGTTCTTC.

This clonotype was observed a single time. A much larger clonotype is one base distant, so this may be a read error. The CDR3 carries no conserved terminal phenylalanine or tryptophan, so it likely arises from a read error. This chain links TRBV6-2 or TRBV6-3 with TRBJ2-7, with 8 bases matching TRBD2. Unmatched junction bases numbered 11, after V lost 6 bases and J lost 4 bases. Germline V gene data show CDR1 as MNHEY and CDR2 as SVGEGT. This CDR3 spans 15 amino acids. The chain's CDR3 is CASRLDRGGSYEQYL. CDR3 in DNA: TGTGCCAGCAGATTGGATCGGGGGGGCTCGTACGAGCAGTACCTC.

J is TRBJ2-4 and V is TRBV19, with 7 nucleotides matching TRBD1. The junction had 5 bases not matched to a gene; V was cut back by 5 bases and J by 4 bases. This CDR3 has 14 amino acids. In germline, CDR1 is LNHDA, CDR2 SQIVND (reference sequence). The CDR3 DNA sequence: TGTGCCAGTAGTGTCTCGGGACAGAAAAACATTCAGTACTTC. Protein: CASSVSGQKNIQYF.

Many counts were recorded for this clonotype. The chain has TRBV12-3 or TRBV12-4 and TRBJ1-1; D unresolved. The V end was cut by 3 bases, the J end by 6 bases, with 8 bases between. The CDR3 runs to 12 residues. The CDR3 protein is CASSFPGSEAFF. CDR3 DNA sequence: TGTGCCAGCAGTTTTCCAGGCTCTGAAGCTTTCTTT.

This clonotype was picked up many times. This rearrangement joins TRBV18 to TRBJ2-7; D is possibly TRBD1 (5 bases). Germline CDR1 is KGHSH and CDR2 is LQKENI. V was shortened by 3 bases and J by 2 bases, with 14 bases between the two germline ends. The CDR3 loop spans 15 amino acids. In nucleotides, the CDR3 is TGTGCCAGCTCACCGTCGCAGGGAAGCACCTACGAGCAGTACTTC. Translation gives CASSPSQGSTYEQYF.

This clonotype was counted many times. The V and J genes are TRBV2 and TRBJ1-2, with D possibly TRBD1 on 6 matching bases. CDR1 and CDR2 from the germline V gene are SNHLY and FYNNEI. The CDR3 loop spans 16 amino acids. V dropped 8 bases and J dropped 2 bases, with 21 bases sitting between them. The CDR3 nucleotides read TGTGCCAGCGCCTCCTCAGGGGCAGGGCAGAACTATGGCTACACCTTC. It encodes CASASSGAGQNYGYTF.

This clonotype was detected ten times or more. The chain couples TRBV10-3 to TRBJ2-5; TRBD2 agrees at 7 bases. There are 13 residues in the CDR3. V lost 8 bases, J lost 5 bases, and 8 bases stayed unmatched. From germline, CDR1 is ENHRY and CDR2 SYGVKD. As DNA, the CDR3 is TGTGCCATCTGTGCCCAGGGAGGGGAGACCCAGTACTTC. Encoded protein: CAICAQGGETQYF.

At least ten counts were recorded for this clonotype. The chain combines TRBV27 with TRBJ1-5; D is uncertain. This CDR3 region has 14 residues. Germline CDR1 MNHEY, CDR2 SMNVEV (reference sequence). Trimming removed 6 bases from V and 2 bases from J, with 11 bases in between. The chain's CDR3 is CASSPGWGNQPQHF. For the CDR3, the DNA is TGTGCCAGCAGCCCGGGGTGGGGCAATCAGCCCCAGCATTTT.

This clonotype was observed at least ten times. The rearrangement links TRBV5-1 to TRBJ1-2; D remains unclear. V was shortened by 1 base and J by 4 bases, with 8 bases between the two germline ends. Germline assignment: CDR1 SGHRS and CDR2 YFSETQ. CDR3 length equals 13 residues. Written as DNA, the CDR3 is TGCGCCAGCAGCTTGACTTCCTCCTATGGCTACACCTTC. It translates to CASSLTSSYGYTF.

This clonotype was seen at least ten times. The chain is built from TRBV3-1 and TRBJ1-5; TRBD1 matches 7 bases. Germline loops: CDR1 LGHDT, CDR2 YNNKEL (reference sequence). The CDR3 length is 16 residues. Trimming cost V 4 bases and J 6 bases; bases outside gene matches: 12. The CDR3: CASSRGQVGFGQPQHF. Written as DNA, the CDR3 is TGTGCCAGCAGCCGAGGACAGGTTGGTTTCGGTCAGCCCCAGCATTTT.

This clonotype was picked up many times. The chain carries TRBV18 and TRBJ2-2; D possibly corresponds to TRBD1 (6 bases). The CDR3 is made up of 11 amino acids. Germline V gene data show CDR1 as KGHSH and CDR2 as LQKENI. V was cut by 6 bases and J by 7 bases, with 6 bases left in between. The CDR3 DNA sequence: TGTGCCAGCTCGACAGGCGGGGAGCTGTTTTTT. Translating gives CASSTGGELFF.

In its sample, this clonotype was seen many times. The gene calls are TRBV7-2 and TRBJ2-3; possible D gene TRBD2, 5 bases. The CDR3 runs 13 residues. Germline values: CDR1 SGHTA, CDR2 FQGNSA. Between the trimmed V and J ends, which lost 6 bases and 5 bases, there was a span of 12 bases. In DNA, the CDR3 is TGTGCCAGCAGGGAGGTCACGATAGATACGCAGTATTTT. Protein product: CASREVTIDTQYF.

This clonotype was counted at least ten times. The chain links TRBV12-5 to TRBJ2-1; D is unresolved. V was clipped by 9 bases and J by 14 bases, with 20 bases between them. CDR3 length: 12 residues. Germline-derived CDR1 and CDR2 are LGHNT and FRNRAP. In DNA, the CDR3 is TGTGCTAGCCAACCTCTCACCCGGATTAAGTTCTTC. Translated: CASQPLTRIKFF. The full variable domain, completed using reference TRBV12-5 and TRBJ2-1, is DARVTQTPRHKVTEMGQEVTMRCQPILGHNTVFWYRQTMMQGLELLAYFRNRAPLDDSGMPKDRFSAEMPDATLATLKIQPSEPRDSAVYFCASQPLTRIKFFGPGTRLTVL.

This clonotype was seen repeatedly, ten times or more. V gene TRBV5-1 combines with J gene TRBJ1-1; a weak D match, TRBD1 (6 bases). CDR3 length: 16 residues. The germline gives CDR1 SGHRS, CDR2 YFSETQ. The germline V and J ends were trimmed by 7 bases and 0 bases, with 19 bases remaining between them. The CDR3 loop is CASRPRGWRMNTEAFF. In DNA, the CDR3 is TGCGCCAGCCGACCTAGGGGGTGGCGCATGAACACTGAAGCTTTCTTT. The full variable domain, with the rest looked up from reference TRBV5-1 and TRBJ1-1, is KAGVTQTPRYLIKTRGQQVTLSCSPISGHRSVSWYQQTPGQGLQFLFEYFSETQRNKGNFPGRFSGRQFSNSRSEMNVSTLELGDSALYLCASRPRGWRMNTEAFFGQGTRLTVV.

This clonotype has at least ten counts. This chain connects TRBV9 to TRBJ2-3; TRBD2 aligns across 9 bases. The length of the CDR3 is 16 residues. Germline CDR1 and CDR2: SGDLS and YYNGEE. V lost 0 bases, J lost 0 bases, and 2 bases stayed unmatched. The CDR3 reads CASSVGAGGSTDTQYF. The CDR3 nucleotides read TGTGCCAGCAGCGTAGGAGCGGGGGGAAGCACAGATACGCAGTATTTT.

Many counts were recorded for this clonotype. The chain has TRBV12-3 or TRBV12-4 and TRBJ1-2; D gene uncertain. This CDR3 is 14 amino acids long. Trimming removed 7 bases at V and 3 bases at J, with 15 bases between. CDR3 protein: CASNRGELDYGYTF. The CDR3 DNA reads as TGTGCCAGCAATCGGGGAGAGTTGGACTATGGCTACACCTTC.

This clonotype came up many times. The CDR3 DNA is TGTGCCAGCAGCCCTGGGGGGGGCGCGGGCACTGAAGCTTTCTTT. Translating it yields CASSPGGGAGTEAFF. The chain links TRBV5-6 to TRBJ1-1; perhaps TRBD1 as D (6 bases). The V gene's germline CDR1 is SGHDT and CDR2 YYEEEE. V lost 4 bases and J lost 4, with 17 bases in between. The CDR3 is made up of 15 amino acids.

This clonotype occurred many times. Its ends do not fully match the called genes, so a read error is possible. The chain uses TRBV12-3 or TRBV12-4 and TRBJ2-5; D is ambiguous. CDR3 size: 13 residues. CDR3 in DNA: TGTGCCAGCAGATTAGGGCTGGCAGAGACCCAGTACTTC. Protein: CASRLGLAETQYF.

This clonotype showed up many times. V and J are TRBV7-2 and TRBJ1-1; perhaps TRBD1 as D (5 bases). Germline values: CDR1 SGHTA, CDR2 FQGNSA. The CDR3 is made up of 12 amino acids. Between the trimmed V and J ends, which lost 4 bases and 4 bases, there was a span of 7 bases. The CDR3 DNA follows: TGTGCCAGCAGCTGGGGCGTCACTGAAGCTTTCTTT. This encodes CASSWGVTEAFF.